This entry lists 27 T cell receptor beta chains sequenced from one sample in a study of response to subunit inactivated influenza vaccine. TCRdb passed the RT-PCR reads through MiXCR, listing each CDR3 protein once. The sample has 530,000 or so distinct CDR3 sequences; 13% to 15% are singletons. Sequences were derived from PBMCs from blood, sampled 12 days after vaccination. The source is a man in his fifties or sixties who received an inactivated influenza vaccine.

In its sample, this clonotype was seen many times. CDR3 in amino acids: CASSATRGNYGYTF. In nucleotides, the CDR3 is TGTGCCAGCAGCGCGACCCGGGGGAACTATGGCTACACCTTC. The V gene is TRBV11-2, the J gene TRBJ1-2; the D gene is possibly TRBD1 (5 bases). The V and J ends lost 5 bases and 2 bases respectively, with 12 bases between them. The V gene's germline CDR1 is SGHAT and CDR2 FQNNGV. The CDR3 extends over 14 amino acids.

The V gene is TRBV28, the J gene TRBJ2-7; D uncertain. V lost 10 bases to trimming and J lost 3 bases, with 10 bases between them. There are 11 residues in the CDR3. Germline V gene data show CDR1 as MDHEN and CDR2 as SYDVKM. DNA of the CDR3: TGTGCCACCTCTTCCCACTACGAGCAGTACTTC. Translation gives CATSSHYEQYF.

This clonotype has only a few counts. V is TRBV6-2 or TRBV6-3 and J is TRBJ2-3, with D tentatively TRBD1 (6 bases). Trimming took 2 bases from V and 4 from J, leaving 16 bases between them. Germline V gene data show CDR1 as MNHEY and CDR2 as SVGEGT. The CDR3 spans 16 residues. CDR3 region: CASSYGGRGVSDTQYF. The CDR3 bases are TGTGCCAGCAGTTACGGTGGCAGGGGAGTTTCAGATACGCAGTATTTT.

This CDR3 reads CSVLLRNFWTYEQYF. The CDR3 coding sequence is TGCAGCGTACTGCTACGGAACTTTTGGACCTACGAGCAGTACTTC. V is TRBV29-1 and J is TRBJ2-7; D gene unclear. The CDR3 loop spans 15 amino acids. Germline lookup yields CDR1 SQVTM and CDR2 ANQGSEA. The germline V and J ends were trimmed by 6 bases and 2 bases, with 20 bases remaining between them.

The V call is TRBV11-3, the J call TRBJ2-1; 9 bases agree with TRBD2. The CDR3 length is 16 residues. J gave up 8 bases and V 0 bases, and 8 bases lay outside the gene matches. Germline CDR1 is SGHNT and CDR2 is YENEEA. The DNA for the CDR3 is TGTGCCAGCAGCTTAGATCGGGGTAGCGGGAGCTATGAGCAGTTCTTC. Its translation is CASSLDRGSGSYEQFF.

V gene TRBV11-3 combines with J gene TRBJ2-5; TRBD2 aligns across 8 bases. Trimming cost V 6 bases and J 3 bases; bases outside gene matches: 3. This CDR3 spans 13 amino acids. Germline loops: CDR1 SGHNT, CDR2 YENEEA. CDR3 loop: CASSTSGEETQYF. CDR3 nucleotide sequence: TGTGCCAGCAGTACTAGCGGAGAAGAGACCCAGTACTTC. Filled out from reference TRBV11-3 and TRBJ2-5, the complete variable domain reads EAGVVQSPRYKIIEKKQPVAFWCNPISGHNTLYWYLQNLGQGPELLIRYENEEAVDDSQLPKDRFSAERLKGVDSTLKIQPAELGDSAVYLCASSTSGEETQYFGPGTRLLVL.

This clonotype was observed a handful of times. This rearrangement joins TRBV14 to TRBJ2-3; TRBD2 aligns across 7 bases. V dropped 3 bases and J dropped 9; count of bases not matched to a gene: 12. Germline CDR1 reads SGHDN; CDR2 reads FVKESK. The CDR3 contains 15 residues. DNA of the CDR3: TGTGCCAGCAGCCATGCCCGAAGGACGCGGGAGACGCAGTATTTT. Protein: CASSHARRTRETQYF.

This clonotype was seen a handful of times. The V and J genes are TRBV27 and TRBJ1-3; the D is unclear. Germline lookup yields CDR1 MNHEY and CDR2 SMNVEV (reference sequence). The CDR3 is 13 residues long. V lost 6 bases and J lost 3, with 9 bases in between. CDR3: CASRTVGGNTIYF. The CDR3 DNA follows: TGTGCCAGCAGAACAGTAGGTGGAAACACCATATATTTT.

This clonotype was counted only a few times. This chain connects TRBV20-1 to TRBJ1-6, with TRBD1 as a possible D gene (5 bases). With 2 bases removed from V and 9 bases from J, the gap between germline ends came to 17 bases. The CDR3 covers 15 residues. Per the germline V gene, CDR1 is DFQATT and CDR2 is SNEGSKA (reference sequence). DNA of the CDR3: TGCAGTGCTAGAATTTTCCAGGGTGGATCTTCACCCCTCCACTTT. Its translation: CSARIFQGGSSPLHF.

This chain links TRBV11-2 with TRBJ2-7; 9 bases agree with TRBD1. Germline V gene data show CDR1 as SGHAT and CDR2 as FQNNGV. The CDR3 is 13 residues long. The junction had 5 bases not matched to a gene; V was cut back by 6 bases and J by 5 bases. This CDR3 reads CASRHRGLNEQYF. CDR3 DNA: TGTGCCAGCAGACACAGGGGGCTCAACGAGCAGTACTTC.

This clonotype was recorded a few times. This rearrangement joins TRBV5-1 to TRBJ1-1; D gene unclear. The CDR3 is made up of 13 amino acids. The ends were cut back, 4 bases at V and 4 bases at J, with 11 bases in the middle. From germline, CDR1 is SGHRS and CDR2 YFSETQ. The CDR3 loop reads CASSVGKSTEAFF. The CDR3 bases are TGCGCCAGCAGCGTGGGGAAGAGCACTGAAGCTTTCTTT.

The CDR3 DNA is TGTGCCAGCAGAAGCCATGGGACCTTTCTGTACCAAGAGACCCAGTACTTC. It is translated as CASRSHGTFLYQETQYF. V gene TRBV6-5 combines with J gene TRBJ2-5, with D perhaps matching TRBD1 or TRBD2 (5 bases each). CDR1 is MNHEY and CDR2 is SVGAGI in the germline V gene. This CDR3 has 17 amino acids. The V end was cut by 6 bases, the J end by 0 bases, with 20 bases between.

A few counts support this clonotype. The chain has TRBV11-2 and TRBJ2-3; D not resolved. CDR1 is SGHAT, CDR2 FQNNGV, per germline. V was trimmed by 4 bases and J by 6 bases, leaving 20 bases between them. The CDR3 runs to 16 residues. This CDR3 is CASSSRAVLVLDTQYF. In DNA, the CDR3 is TGTGCCAGCAGCTCCCGGGCCGTTCTAGTGTTGGATACGCAGTATTTT.

This clonotype was seen a handful of times. The J gene is TRBJ2-7, the V gene TRBV20-1; D remains unclear. Germline CDR1 DFQATT, CDR2 SNEGSKA (reference sequence). The V and J ends lost 3 bases and 2 bases respectively, with 11 bases between them. The CDR3 runs to 13 residues. The CDR3 region is CSARVQATYEQYF. Written as DNA, the CDR3 is TGCAGTGCTAGGGTCCAGGCCACCTACGAGCAGTACTTC.

The gene calls are TRBV6-5 and TRBJ2-7; 9 bases agree with TRBD1. This CDR3 is 15 amino acids long. CDR1 is MNHEY, CDR2 SVGAGI, per germline. The trim removed 0 bases at V and 10 bases at J, leaving 10 bases unmatched. In nucleotides, the CDR3 is TGTGCCAGCAGTTACTCGTTGACAGGGGGAGTCGACCAGTACTTC. Protein: CASSYSLTGGVDQYF.

A remark on this clonotype: This may be a read error, as it is one base from a much larger clone. J is TRBJ2-3 and V is TRBV7-9; D unclear. CDR3 length: 14 residues. Germline V gene data show CDR1 as SEHNR and CDR2 as FQNEAQ (reference sequence). The DNA for the CDR3 is TGTGCCAGCAGCTTAGCCGAATACACAGATTCGCAGTATTTT. Translation gives CASSLAEYTDSQYF.

CDR3 coding DNA: TGTGCCAGCAGACAAGCGGGAGCAGAGACCCAGTACTTC. Protein product: CASRQAGAETQYF. The chain combines TRBV11-2 with TRBJ2-5, with 8 nucleotides matching TRBD2. V shed 6 bases and J 4 bases; nucleotides not matched to a gene: 4. CDR1 is SGHAT, CDR2 FQNNGV, per germline. The CDR3 loop spans 13 amino acids.

This clonotype appeared a few times. This rearrangement joins TRBV7-9 to TRBJ2-6; D call uncertain. The V end was cut by 4 bases, the J end by 0 bases, with 13 bases between. The CDR3 is 17 residues long. Germline CDR1 and CDR2: SEHNR and FQNEAQ (reference sequence). As DNA, the CDR3 is TGTGCCAGCAGCTCTCTAGGACGGAGCTCTGGGGCCAACGTCCTGACTTTC. Translation: CASSSLGRSSGANVLTF.

A few counts support this clonotype. V gene TRBV15 combines with J gene TRBJ2-2; 8 bases are a match to TRBD1. The CDR3 is 16 residues long. Germline loops: CDR1 LNHNV, CDR2 YYDKDF (reference sequence). Germline trimming cut 2 bases from V and 4 bases from J; bases unmatched to any gene: 6. The CDR3 DNA reads as TGTGCCACCAGCAGACCAGACAGGGGAGGCACCGGGGAGCTGTTTTTT. Translation: CATSRPDRGGTGELFF.

The chain has TRBV30 and TRBJ2-5; 8 bases line up with TRBD1. The germline CDR1 and CDR2 sequences are GTSNPN and SVGIG (reference sequence). The CDR3 consists of 16 residues. The ends lost 0 bases at V and 3 bases at J; junction bases unmatched: 9. The CDR3 sequence: CAWSVAGQGRKETQYF. The CDR3, as DNA: TGTGCCTGGAGTGTAGCTGGACAGGGCCGTAAAGAGACCCAGTACTTC.

V is TRBV4-1 and J is TRBJ1-1; D gene unclear. The ends were cut back, 0 bases at V and 0 bases at J, with 5 bases in the middle. CDR3 length: 14 residues. Germline values: CDR1 MGHRA, CDR2 YSYEKL. The CDR3 DNA reads TGCGCCAGCAGCCAAGAACCCCTGAACACTGAAGCTTTCTTT. It codes for CASSQEPLNTEAFF.

This clonotype was observed at least ten times. V is TRBV10-3 and J is TRBJ2-7; a possible D gene is TRBD2 (6 bases). V was clipped by 6 bases and J by 2 bases, with 11 bases between them. Germline-derived CDR1 and CDR2 are ENHRY and SYGVKD. The CDR3 sequence is 13 residues long. CDR3 loop: CAIRLTSTYEQYF. Written as DNA, the CDR3 is TGTGCCATCAGATTAACTAGCACCTACGAGCAGTACTTC.

The V gene is TRBV6-2 or TRBV6-3, the J gene TRBJ1-2; D is uncertain. Germline V lookup: CDR1 MNHEY, CDR2 SVGEGT. Trimming left V 7 bases short and J 5 bases short, with 14 bases between. This CDR3 spans 13 amino acids. CDR3 bases: TGTGCCAGCATGGCTGACTTGGGATATGGCTACACCTTC. The encoded protein is CASMADLGYGYTF.

This clonotype was observed at least ten times. CDR3 residues: CASRWTSGDNEQFF. Written as DNA, the CDR3 is TGTGCCAGCAGGTGGACTAGCGGTGACAATGAGCAGTTCTTC. The J gene is TRBJ2-1, the V gene TRBV28, with 10 bases lining up with TRBD2. The CDR3 contains 14 residues. Trimming removed 6 bases from V and 5 bases from J; junction bases left unmatched: 4. Germline V gene sequence: CDR1 MDHEN, CDR2 SYDVKM.

V and J are TRBV3-1 and TRBJ1-2; D is unclear. The germline CDR1 and CDR2 sequences are LGHDT and YNNKEL (reference sequence). The CDR3 is 14 amino acids. Trimming left V 0 bases short and J 4 bases short, with 9 bases between. For the CDR3, the DNA is TGTGCCAGCAGCCAAGAAACGCTAAGCTATGGCTACACCTTC. It yields the protein CASSQETLSYGYTF.

Worth noting for this clonotype: A much more abundant neighbour one base away suggests this may be a read error. J is TRBJ1-1 and V is TRBV20-1, with D perhaps matching TRBD1 (6 bases). The CDR3 length is 12 residues. V gave up 6 bases and J gave up 3 bases, with 11 bases separating them. Germline CDR1 is DFQATT and CDR2 is SNEGSKA (reference sequence). As DNA, the CDR3 is TGCAGTGCGCAGGACAGTGACACTGAAGCTTTCTTT. Protein sequence: CSAQDSDTEAFF.

This clonotype appeared a few times. V is TRBV20-1 and J is TRBJ2-7, with 10 bases identical to TRBD2. After removal of 1 base from V and 2 bases from J, the junction contained 2 bases not matched to a gene. Germline V gene lookup returns CDR1 DFQATT and CDR2 SNEGSKA (reference sequence). CDR3 size: 14 residues. Here the CDR3 reads CSARVAGGPYEQYF. In DNA form, the CDR3 reads TGCAGTGCTAGAGTAGCGGGAGGCCCCTACGAGCAGTACTTC.